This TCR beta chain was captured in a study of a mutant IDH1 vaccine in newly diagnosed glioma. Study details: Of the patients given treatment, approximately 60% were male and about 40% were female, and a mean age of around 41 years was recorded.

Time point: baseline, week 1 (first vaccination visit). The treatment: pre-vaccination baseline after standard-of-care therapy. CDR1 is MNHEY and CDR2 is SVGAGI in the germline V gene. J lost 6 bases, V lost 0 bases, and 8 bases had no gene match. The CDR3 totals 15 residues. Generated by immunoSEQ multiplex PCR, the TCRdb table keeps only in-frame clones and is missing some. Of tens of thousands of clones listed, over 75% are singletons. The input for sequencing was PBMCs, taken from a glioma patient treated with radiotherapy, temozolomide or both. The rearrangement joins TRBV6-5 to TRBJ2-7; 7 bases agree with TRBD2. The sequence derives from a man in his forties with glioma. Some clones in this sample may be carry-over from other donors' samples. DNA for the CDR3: TGTGCCAGCAGTTACTCGAGGCTAGCGGCGTTCGAGCAGTACTTC. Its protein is CASSYSRLAAFEQYF.